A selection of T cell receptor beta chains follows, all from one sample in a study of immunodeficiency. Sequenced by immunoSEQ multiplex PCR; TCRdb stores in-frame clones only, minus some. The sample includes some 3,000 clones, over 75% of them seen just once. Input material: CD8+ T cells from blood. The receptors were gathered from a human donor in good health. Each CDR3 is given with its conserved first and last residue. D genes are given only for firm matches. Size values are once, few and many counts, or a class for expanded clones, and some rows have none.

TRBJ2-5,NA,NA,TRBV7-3,CASSLTLETQYF,TGTGCCAGCAGCTTAACCTTGGAGACCCAGTACTTC
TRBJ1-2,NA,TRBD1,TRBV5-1,CASSPIGGGLDGYTF,TGCGCCAGCAGCCCCATAGGGGGCGGACTCGATGGCTACACCTTC
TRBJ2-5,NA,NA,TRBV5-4,CASSLVGHSNQETQYF,TGTGCCAGCAGCTTGGTGGGACACAGTAACCAAGAGACCCAGTACTTC
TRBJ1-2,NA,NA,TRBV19,CASSHGGLAGLYGYTF,TGTGCCAGTAGTCACGGCGGTTTGGCGGGGCTGTATGGCTACACCTTC
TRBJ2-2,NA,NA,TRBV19,CASSIVANTGELFF,TGTGCCAGTAGTATAGTCGCGAACACCGGGGAGCTGTTTTTT
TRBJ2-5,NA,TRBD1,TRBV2,CASSGGTVQETQYF,TGTGCCAGCAGTGGGGGGACAGTACAAGAGACCCAGTACTTC
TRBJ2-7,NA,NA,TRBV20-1,CSASRVGSDYEQYF,TGCAGTGCTAGTAGGGTGGGGAGCGACTACGAGCAGTACTTC
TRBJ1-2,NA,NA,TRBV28,CASSFTGGGPYGYTF,TGTGCCAGCAGTTTCACGGGAGGGGGGCCTTATGGCTACACCTTC
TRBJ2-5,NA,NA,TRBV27,CASSLSSRGRRETQYF,TGTGCCAGCAGTTTATCGTCCCGGGGCCGGCGAGAGACCCAGTACTTC
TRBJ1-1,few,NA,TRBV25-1,CASSEGGSLNTEAFF,TGTGCCAGCAGTGAGGGTGGCAGCCTGAACACTGAAGCTTTCTTT
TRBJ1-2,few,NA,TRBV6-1,CASGGNGYTF,TGTGCCAGCGGTGGGAATGGCTACACCTTC
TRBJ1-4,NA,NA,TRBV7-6,CASSLTPNEKLFF,TGTGCCAGCAGCTTGACCCCTAATGAAAAACTGTTTTTT
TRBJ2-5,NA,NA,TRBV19,CATTDGVQETQYF,TGTGCCACCACGGACGGGGTCCAAGAGACCCAGTACTTC
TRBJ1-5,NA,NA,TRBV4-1,CASSQEAGAGHSNQPQHF,TGCGCCAGCAGCCAAGAGGCGGGGGCGGGACATAGCAATCAGCCCCAGCATTTT
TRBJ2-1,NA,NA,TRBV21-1,CASSKRSASGYNEQFF,TGTGCCAGCAGCAAAAGGTCAGCGTCGGGCTACAATGAGCAGTTCTTC
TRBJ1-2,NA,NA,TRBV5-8,CASSLAKKGGTF,TGTGCCAGCAGCTTGGCCAAGAAAGGGGGCACCTTC
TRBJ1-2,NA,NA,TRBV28,CASSFGLGYTF,TGTGCCAGCAGTTTCGGTCTTGGCTACACCTTC
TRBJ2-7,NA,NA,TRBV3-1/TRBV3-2,CASSHGSYEQYF,TGTGCCAGCAGCCATGGTAGCTACGAGCAGTACTTC
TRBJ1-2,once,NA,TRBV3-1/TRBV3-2,CASTQSPGGTYGYTF,TGTGCCAGCACCCAAAGCCCTGGAGGTACCTATGGCTACACCTTC
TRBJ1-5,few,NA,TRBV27,CASSLAPSQPQHF,TGTGCCAGCAGCCTCGCGCCCTCTCAGCCCCAGCATTTT
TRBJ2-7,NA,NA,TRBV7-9,CASSRPQGLRGIGPLEQYF,TGTGCCAGCAGTCGCCCACAGGGTCTTAGGGGCATCGGGCCTCTCGAGCAGTACTTC
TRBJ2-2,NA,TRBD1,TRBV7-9,CASSTGVTGELFF,TGTGCCAGCAGTACAGGGGTCACCGGGGAGCTGTTTTTT
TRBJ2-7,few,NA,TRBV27,CASSYSRDHEQYF,TGTGCCAGCAGTTACAGTAGGGACCACGAGCAGTACTTC
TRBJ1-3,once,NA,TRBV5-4,CASSFGGRTGNTIYF,TGTGCCAGCAGCTTCGGGGGCAGAACTGGAAACACCATATATTTT
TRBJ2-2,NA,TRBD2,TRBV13,CASSSGTIGELFF,TGTGCCAGCAGCTCAGGGACTATCGGGGAGCTGTTTTTT
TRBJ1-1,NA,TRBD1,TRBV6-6,CASSRQGMNTEAFF,TGTGCCAGCAGTCGACAGGGGATGAACACTGAAGCTTTCTTT
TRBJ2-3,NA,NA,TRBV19,CAAGTSTDTQYF,TGTGCCGCGGGAACTAGCACAGATACGCAGTATTTT